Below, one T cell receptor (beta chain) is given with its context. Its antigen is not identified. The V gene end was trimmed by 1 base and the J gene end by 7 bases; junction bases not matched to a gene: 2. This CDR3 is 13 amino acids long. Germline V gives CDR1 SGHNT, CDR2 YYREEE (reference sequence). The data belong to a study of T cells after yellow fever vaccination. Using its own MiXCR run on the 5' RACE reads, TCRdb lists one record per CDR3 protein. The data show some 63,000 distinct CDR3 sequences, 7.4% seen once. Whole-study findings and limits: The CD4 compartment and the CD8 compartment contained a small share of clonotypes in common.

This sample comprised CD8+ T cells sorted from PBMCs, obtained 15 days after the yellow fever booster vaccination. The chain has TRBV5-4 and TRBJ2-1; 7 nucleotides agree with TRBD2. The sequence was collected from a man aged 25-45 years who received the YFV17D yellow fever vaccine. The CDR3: CASSLRGGNEQFF. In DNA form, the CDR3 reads TGTGCCAGCAGCTTGCGGGGAGGGAATGAGCAGTTCTTC.